The 25 T cell receptor beta chains reported below all come from one sample, sequenced in a study of blood T cell repertoires in COVID-19. The assay was immunoSEQ multiplex PCR, and TCRdb's table has in-frame clones only and misses some. The profile shows under 300,000 clones, approximately 87% of them singletons. Sequencing used peripheral blood. The receptors shown here come from a man aged 55 to 70 with acute or convalescent COVID-19.

The chain has TRBV6-1 and TRBJ1-2, with 9 bases aligning to TRBD1. This CDR3 is 16 amino acids long. Losses at the gene ends were 0 bases for V and 5 bases for J; bases not matched to a gene: 7. CDR1 MNHNS and CDR2 SASEGT come from the germline V gene. CDR3 residues: CASSEATQGAWYGYTF. DNA of the CDR3: TGTGCCAGCAGTGAAGCGACACAGGGGGCTTGGTATGGCTACACCTTC.

This rearrangement joins TRBV28 to TRBJ2-3; 8 bases are shared with TRBD2. This CDR3 spans 17 amino acids. From germline, CDR1 is MDHEN and CDR2 SYDVKM. Trimming cost V 5 bases and J 7 bases; bases outside gene matches: 17. The CDR3: CASSPREGSGTWNTQYF. The CDR3 nucleotides read TGTGCCAGCAGTCCCCGAGAGGGTAGCGGGACATGGAATACGCAGTATTTT.

The chain couples TRBV9 to TRBJ1-2; 7 nucleotides align to TRBD1. The J segment lost 1 base and the V segment lost 0 bases, leaving 3 bases of the junction unmatched. CDR1 is SGDLS and CDR2 is YYNGEE in the germline V gene. The length of the CDR3 is 15 residues. CDR3 sequence reads: CASSVEDRINYGYTF. The CDR3 DNA is TGTGCCAGCAGCGTAGAGGACAGGATTAACTATGGCTACACCTTC.

The chain employs TRBV4-3 and TRBJ1-1; D is undetermined. The V end was cut by 0 bases, the J end by 7 bases, with 15 bases between. This CDR3 is built from 15 residues. The germline CDR1 and CDR2 sequences are LGHNA and YSLEER. The CDR3 nucleotides read TGCGCCAGCAGCCAAGATAAAGGTTCCGGGATTGAAGCTTTCTTT. This sequence encodes CASSQDKGSGIEAFF.

The DNA of the CDR3 is TGTGCCAGCAGTTTAACCCGGGGATCGGTAAATTCACCCCTCCACTTT. It codes for CASSLTRGSVNSPLHF. V usage is TRBV27 and J usage is TRBJ1-6; D not certain. The V end was cut by 2 bases, the J end by 7 bases, with 15 bases between. Germline V lookup: CDR1 MNHEY, CDR2 SMNVEV (reference sequence). The CDR3 is 16 amino acids.

The chain joins TRBV7-9 to TRBJ2-2, with TRBD2 identical over 9 bases. The CDR3 consists of 16 residues. V lost 5 bases and J lost 0; bases outside the gene matches: 4. CDR1 is SEHNR and CDR2 is FQNEAQ in the germline V gene (reference sequence). The CDR3 DNA reads as TGTGCCAGCAGCGAGACTAGCGGAGCGAACACCGGGGAGCTGTTTTTT. Protein: CASSETSGANTGELFF.

This clone was seen only once. The chain is built from TRBV30 and TRBJ1-6; 7 nucleotides agree with TRBD1. V gave up 0 bases and J gave up 10 bases; unmatched junction bases: 6. This CDR3 spans 14 amino acids. Germline loops: CDR1 GTSNPN, CDR2 SVGIG (reference sequence). CDR3 residues: CAWSVGTAQSPLHF. The DNA for the CDR3 is TGTGCCTGGAGTGTCGGGACAGCGCAATCACCCCTCCACTTT.

The gene calls are TRBV5-1 and TRBJ2-1; TRBD2 agrees at 9 bases. This CDR3 contains 15 residues. Germline assignment: CDR1 SGHRS and CDR2 YFSETQ. After removal of 5 bases from V and 3 bases from J, the junction contained 6 bases not matched to a gene. In nucleotides, the CDR3 is TGCGCCAGCAGTGTGACTAGCGGTGACTACAATGAGCAGTTCTTC. This sequence encodes CASSVTSGDYNEQFF. Filled out from reference TRBV5-1 and TRBJ2-1, the complete variable domain reads KAGVTQTPRYLIKTRGQQVTLSCSPISGHRSVSWYQQTPGQGLQFLFEYFSETQRNKGNFPGRFSGRQFSNSRSEMNVSTLELGDSALYLCASSVTSGDYNEQFFGPGTRLTVL.

V and J are TRBV9 and TRBJ1-3; 7 bases line up with TRBD1. Trimming took 3 bases from V and 2 from J; bases not matched to a gene: 8. This CDR3 region has 16 residues. The germline V gene encodes CDR1 SGDLS and CDR2 YYNGEE. In nucleotides, the CDR3 is TGTGCCAGCAGCGAGGGTTCCGGGACAGCTGGAAACACCATATATTTT. It specifies CASSEGSGTAGNTIYF.

V gene TRBV7-2 combines with J gene TRBJ1-1; the D is unclear. Per the germline V gene, CDR1 is SGHTA and CDR2 is FQGNSA. CDR3 length equals 14 residues. V dropped 3 bases and J dropped 1 base, with 9 bases sitting between them. CDR3 coding DNA: TGTGCCAGCAGCTTTGGAGCGGGGAACACTGAAGCTTTCTTT. This gives the protein CASSFGAGNTEAFF.

This clone has only one observation. This chain connects TRBV19 to TRBJ2-5; TRBD2 matches at 14 bases. The CDR3 spans 16 residues. In germline, CDR1 is LNHDA, CDR2 SQIVND (reference sequence). The V segment lost 4 bases and the J segment 5 bases; nucleotides outside the gene matches: 6. The CDR3 region is CASSRLAGGFQETQYF. The CDR3, as DNA: TGTGCCAGTAGTAGACTAGCGGGAGGGTTTCAGGAGACCCAGTACTTC.

The V and J genes are TRBV18 and TRBJ2-1; tentative D call: TRBD1 (6 bases). This CDR3 has 14 residues. Looked up from germline, CDR1 is KGHSH and CDR2 is LQKENI. The V gene lost 3 bases and the J gene lost 4 bases, with 10 bases spanning the gap. For the CDR3, the DNA is TGTGCCAGCTCACCCCGGGACATGTACAATGAGCAGTTCTTC. Its translation: CASSPRDMYNEQFF.

This clone was observed a handful of times. This sequence joins TRBV7-8 and TRBJ1-5; possible D gene TRBD1, 5 bases. V dropped 4 bases and J dropped 4 bases, with 14 bases sitting between them. This CDR3 contains 15 residues. Germline V gives CDR1 SGHVS, CDR2 FQNEAQ. CDR3 sequence (DNA): TGTGCCAGCAGCTCCATAACAGGACAAAATCAGCCCCAGCATTTT. It is translated as CASSSITGQNQPQHF. Complete variable domain (other parts from reference TRBV7-8 and TRBJ1-5): GAGVSQSPRYKVAKRGQDVALRCDPISGHVSLFWYQQALGQGPEFLTYFQNEAQLDKSGLPSDRFFAERPEGSVSTLKIQRTQQEDSAVYLCASSSITGQNQPQHFGDGTRLSIL.

The CDR3 DNA is TGCGCCAGCAGCAATCCGGGACAGGGGGTATTTCAGAGCTCCTACGAGCAGTACTTC. This codes for CASSNPGQGVFQSSYEQYF. The chain employs TRBV5-1 and TRBJ2-7; 11 nucleotides match TRBD1. V lost 4 bases and J lost 0; bases outside the gene matches: 15. The CDR3 spans 19 residues. Germline V gene sequence: CDR1 SGHRS, CDR2 YFSETQ.

V usage is TRBV18 and J usage is TRBJ1-6; 8 nucleotides match TRBD1. V trimming: 2 bases; J trimming: 8 bases; junction bases outside the gene matches: 8. Germline assignment: CDR1 KGHSH and CDR2 LQKENI. The CDR3 length is 16 residues. The CDR3 bases are TGTGCCAGCTCACCAGGGGTTGACAGGGGCGATTCACCCCTCCACTTT. Translating it yields CASSPGVDRGDSPLHF.

The rearrangement joins TRBV5-4 to TRBJ2-5, with 7 nucleotides matching TRBD2. The CDR3 length is 13 residues. Germline CDR1 SGHNT, CDR2 YYREEE (reference sequence). With 4 bases clipped from V and 3 bases from J, the junction kept 3 bases outside the gene matches. CDR3 DNA sequence: TGTGCCAGCAGCCACCTAGCGGAAGAGACCCAGTACTTC. This encodes CASSHLAEETQYF. The full variable domain, completed using reference TRBV5-4 and TRBJ2-5, is ETGVTQSPTHLIKTRGQQVTLRCSSQSGHNTVSWYQQALGQGPQFIFQYYREEENGRGNFPPRFSGLQFPNYSSELNVNALELDDSALYLCASSHLAEETQYFGPGTRLLVL.

This rearrangement joins TRBV28 to TRBJ1-3; 8 bases are shared with TRBD1. With V trimmed by 5 bases and J by 0 bases, 3 bases remained unmatched. The CDR3 runs to 15 residues. Per germline, CDR1 MDHEN and CDR2 SYDVKM. The CDR3 DNA reads TGTGCCAGCAGTCGGACAGGGAGCTCTGGAAACACCATATATTTT. It specifies CASSRTGSSGNTIYF.

This chain uses TRBV6-5 with TRBJ1-6; 7 bases are shared with TRBD1. The CDR3 sequence is 16 residues long. V lost 0 bases, J lost 7 bases, and 6 bases stayed unmatched. In germline, CDR1 is MNHEY, CDR2 SVGAGI. CDR3 protein: CASSYSSPGGNSPLHF. CDR3 nucleotides: TGTGCCAGCAGTTACTCGTCGCCAGGGGGGAATTCACCCCTCCACTTT.

The chain links TRBV7-3 to TRBJ1-4; no definite D call. The V end was cut by 2 bases, the J end by 10 bases, with 11 bases between. Germline V gene data show CDR1 as SGHTA and CDR2 as FQGTGA. CDR3 length: 13 amino acids. The CDR3 loop reads CASSLVRGGKLFF. The CDR3, as DNA: TGTGCCAGCAGCTTAGTCCGGGGAGGAAAACTGTTTTTT. The whole variable domain, filled in from reference TRBV7-3 and TRBJ1-4, reads GAGVSQTPSNKVTEKGKYVELRCDPISGHTALYWYRQSLGQGPEFLIYFQGTGAADDSGLPNDRFFAVRPEGSVSTLKIQRTERGDSAVYLCASSLVRGGKLFFGSGTQLSVL.

This clone was found a few times. This chain connects TRBV6-5 to TRBJ1-4, with D possibly matching TRBD1 (6 bases). Germline assignment: CDR1 MNHEY and CDR2 SVGAGI. V was cut by 6 bases and J by 5 bases, with 13 bases left in between. The CDR3 covers 14 residues. The CDR3 loop is CASSAGAANEKLFF. For the CDR3, the DNA is TGTGCCAGCAGCGCAGGGGCAGCCAATGAAAAACTGTTTTTT.

The rearrangement uses TRBV6-2 or TRBV6-3 and TRBJ1-2, with D unresolved. Germline V lookup: CDR1 MNHEY, CDR2 SVGEGT. This CDR3 comprises 12 residues. The V end lost 2 bases, the J end lost 6 bases, and 7 bases lay between the germline ends. CDR3 bases: TGTGCCAGCAGTTACCTTGCGGATGGCTACACCTTC. It specifies CASSYLADGYTF.

The rearrangement joins TRBV10-2 to TRBJ2-7, with 9 positions matching TRBD1. Germline CDR1 is WSHSY and CDR2 is SAAADI. Losses at the gene ends were 5 bases for V and 2 bases for J; bases not matched to a gene: 7. The CDR3 is made up of 15 amino acids. The CDR3 reads CASSTHDRGTYEQYF. The CDR3 bases are TGCGCCAGCAGTACCCATGACAGGGGGACCTACGAGCAGTACTTC.

The J gene is TRBJ1-3, the V gene TRBV18, with 9 bases aligning to TRBD1. With 2 bases clipped from V and 0 bases from J, the junction kept 5 bases outside the gene matches. The CDR3 runs to 17 residues. Germline V gene sequence: CDR1 KGHSH, CDR2 LQKENI. This CDR3 reads CASSPLGTGSSGNTIYF. The CDR3 nucleotides are TGTGCCAGCTCACCATTGGGGACAGGGAGCTCTGGAAACACCATATATTTT.

This clone was counted between two and nine times. The chain carries TRBV4-3 and TRBJ2-7; weak D call: TRBD1 (5 bases). V lost 0 bases, J lost 4 bases, and 10 bases lay in between. The germline V gene encodes CDR1 LGHNA and CDR2 YSLEER. The CDR3 runs to 14 residues. The CDR3 DNA follows: TGCGCCAGCAGCCAAGACTGGACAACTTACGAGCAGTACTTC. Amino acid sequence: CASSQDWTTYEQYF.

The chain recombines TRBV9 with TRBJ1-2; the D gene is possibly TRBD1 (6 bases). The germline gives CDR1 SGDLS, CDR2 YYNGEE. CDR3 length equals 14 residues. The V end was cut by 4 bases, the J end by 0 bases, with 10 bases between. CDR3 sequence (DNA): TGTGCCAGCAGCCCATGGACAGCTAACTATGGCTACACCTTC. Translation: CASSPWTANYGYTF. Filled out from reference TRBV9 and TRBJ1-2, the complete variable domain reads DSGVTQTPKHLITATGQRVTLRCSPRSGDLSVYWYQQSLDQGLQFLIQYYNGEERAKGNILERFSAQQFPDLHSELNLSSLELGDSALYFCASSPWTANYGYTFGSGTRLTVV.